Below, 25 T cell receptor beta chains from the same sample are listed, as sequenced in a study of beta chain features in type 1 diabetes. The entirety of the isolated RNA underwent reverse transcription, so expressed TCRB transcripts were sequenced. TCRdb keeps only in-frame clones here, not all; method: immunoSEQ multiplex PCR. The top ten hold about 1.5% of the sample, which has approximately 140,000 clones, less than 8.5% seen once. The sequenced sample consisted of central memory CD4+ T cells from blood. The receptor set was obtained from a woman in her twenties or thirties in good health.

This sequence joins TRBV11-3 and TRBJ2-3, with TRBD1 matching over 7 bases. The CDR3 totals 16 residues. V gave up 5 bases and J gave up 0 bases; unmatched junction bases: 8. CDR1 and CDR2 (germline): SGHNT, YENEEA. The CDR3 region has the DNA TGTGCCAGCAGCGTCAGGGGGAGCCATAGCACAGATACGCAGTATTTT. Amino acids: CASSVRGSHSTDTQYF.

This clone was seen more than once but under ten times. V and J are TRBV4-3 and TRBJ1-2; tentatively, D is TRBD1 (6 bases). The CDR3 loop spans 15 amino acids. V was clipped by 0 bases and J by 2 bases, with 10 bases between them. Germline-derived CDR1 and CDR2 are LGHNA and YSLEER. Here the CDR3 reads CASSQEDSFNYGYTF. The CDR3 nucleotides are TGCGCCAGCAGCCAAGAGGACAGCTTCAACTATGGCTACACCTTC.

The chain combines TRBV27 with TRBJ2-7, with D perhaps TRBD2 (6 bases). This CDR3 has 17 amino acids. CDR1 and CDR2 (germline): MNHEY, SMNVEV (reference sequence). Trimming pared 0 bases from V and 7 bases from J, leaving 22 bases between. The CDR3 reads CASSLSNYRRGMREQYF. CDR3 in DNA: TGTGCCAGCAGTTTATCGAACTACAGACGGGGGATGAGGGAGCAGTACTTC.

This clone was detected many times. The gene calls are TRBV7-2 and TRBJ2-3; TRBD2 matches 11 bases. Germline V CDR1 and CDR2: SGHTA, FQGNSA. This CDR3 spans 16 amino acids. Trimming removed 4 bases from V and 5 bases from J; junction bases left unmatched: 8. This CDR3 is CASSSLLAGAVDTQYF. As DNA, the CDR3 is TGTGCCAGCAGCTCCCTACTAGCGGGAGCGGTAGATACGCAGTATTTT.

V and J are TRBV15 and TRBJ2-2, with D tentatively TRBD2 (5 bases). V shed 0 bases and J shed 0 bases, with 11 bases lying between them. The CDR3 is 17 residues long. Germline CDR1 is LNHNV and CDR2 is YYDKDF (reference sequence). The CDR3 DNA is TGTGCCACCAGCAGAGATCGGGGTAGCTCGAACACCGGGGAGCTGTTTTTT. Translating it yields CATSRDRGSSNTGELFF.

This clone was detected only a few times. The genes are TRBV6-1 and TRBJ2-2; 12 bases agree with TRBD1. The CDR3 runs to 14 residues. From germline, CDR1 is MNHNS and CDR2 SASEGT. V shed 7 bases and J 5 bases; nucleotides not matched to a gene: 2. The CDR3 DNA sequence: TGTGCCAGCACGGGACAGGGGGCTACCGGGGAGCTGTTTTTT. Amino acid sequence: CASTGQGATGELFF.

There are many counts of this clone. This chain links TRBV7-9 with TRBJ1-1; D is uncertain. Looked up from germline, CDR1 is SEHNR and CDR2 is FQNEAQ (reference sequence). The V gene lost 4 bases and the J gene lost 1 base, with 13 bases spanning the gap. This CDR3 is built from 15 residues. Here the CDR3 DNA reads TGTGCCAGCAGCTCTCGGACGGGAACGAACACTGAAGCTTTCTTT. Translation: CASSSRTGTNTEAFF.

This rearrangement joins TRBV5-6 to TRBJ1-3; D is possibly TRBD1 (5 bases). This CDR3 spans 12 amino acids. Germline V gene sequence: CDR1 SGHDT, CDR2 YYEEEE. V was shortened by 2 bases and J by 8 bases, with 8 bases between the two germline ends. CDR3 nucleotides: TGTGCCAGCAGCTTAAGGGGTGACACCATATATTTT. As protein: CASSLRGDTIYF.

The V call is TRBV27, the J call TRBJ2-1; 9 nucleotides agree with TRBD2. The ends lost 7 bases at V and 4 bases at J; junction bases unmatched: 11. There are 16 residues in the CDR3. Germline CDR1 is MNHEY and CDR2 is SMNVEV (reference sequence). CDR3 in DNA: TGTGCCAGCACCAAAGCGGGAGGTCGCCTATACAATGAGCAGTTCTTC. Its protein product is CASTKAGGRLYNEQFF.

This rearrangement joins TRBV7-9 to TRBJ2-7, with D possibly being TRBD2 (5 bases). This CDR3 is 13 amino acids long. CDR1 is SEHNR and CDR2 is FQNEAQ in the germline V gene (reference sequence). V was clipped by 5 bases and J by 2 bases, with 10 bases between them. The DNA of the CDR3 is TGTGCCAGCAGCCGGAGCGGAACCTACGAGCAGTACTTC. Its translation is CASSRSGTYEQYF.

This clone turned up a few times. This chain connects TRBV11-1 to TRBJ2-3, with 9 positions matching TRBD2. This CDR3 is built from 14 residues. Germline CDR1 SGHAT, CDR2 FQDESV (reference sequence). V lost 4 bases and J lost 6; bases outside the gene matches: 5. CDR3 region: CASSYTSGLDTQYF. The CDR3 nucleotides are TGTGCCAGCAGCTACACTAGCGGGCTGGATACGCAGTATTTT.

The CDR3 DNA follows: TGTGCCAGCCGAACAGGGGGTGGCTACACCTTC. This encodes CASRTGGGYTF. The chain employs TRBV6-5 and TRBJ1-2; TRBD1 aligns across 8 bases. CDR1 and CDR2 (germline): MNHEY, SVGAGI. J gave up 7 bases and V 8 bases, and 3 bases lay outside the gene matches. The CDR3 consists of 11 residues.

This clone has just a few counts. The rearrangement joins TRBV11-3 to TRBJ2-1; 7 bases match TRBD2. The CDR3 has 14 residues. Germline trimming cut 5 bases from V and 1 base from J; bases unmatched to any gene: 2. Germline loops: CDR1 SGHNT, CDR2 YENEEA. The CDR3 region has the DNA TGTGCCAGCAGCCCGGGGGGTTCCTACAATGAGCAGTTCTTC. It is translated as CASSPGGSYNEQFF.

V and J are TRBV4-2 and TRBJ1-4, with D tentatively TRBD1 (6 bases). Germline V lookup: CDR1 LGHNA, CDR2 YNFKEQ. V lost 3 bases, J lost 7 bases, and 18 bases lay in between. CDR3 length equals 16 residues. CDR3 sequence reads: CASSQDSAGAGEKLFF. Here the CDR3 DNA reads TGTGCCAGCAGCCAGGATTCGGCAGGGGCTGGTGAAAAACTGTTTTTT.

This clone was observed at least ten times. This rearrangement joins TRBV4-2 to TRBJ1-2; tentative D call: TRBD1 (6 bases). With 3 bases removed from V and 4 bases from J, the gap between germline ends came to 18 bases. CDR1 LGHNA and CDR2 YNFKEQ come from the germline V gene. The CDR3 totals 16 residues. The CDR3 DNA sequence: TGTGCCAGCAGCCAGGGAAGAACAGGGTTTGGCTATGGCTACACCTTC. Encoded protein: CASSQGRTGFGYGYTF.

This clone was picked up a small number of times. The chain links TRBV2 to TRBJ2-2; 11 bases fit TRBD1. The CDR3 is 18 residues long. Unmatched junction bases numbered 13, after V lost 6 bases and J lost 4 bases. Germline loops: CDR1 SNHLY, CDR2 FYNNEI. The CDR3 region has the DNA TGTGCCAGCAGGGACAGGGGGCTGCTAGCGGGTTTCACCGGGGAGCTGTTTTTT. Translating it yields CASRDRGLLAGFTGELFF.

Many counts were recorded for this clone. The chain uses TRBV30 and TRBJ2-7; TRBD1 is a possible D gene (5 bases). There are 13 residues in the CDR3. The germline CDR1 and CDR2 sequences are GTSNPN and SVGIG (reference sequence). V shed 3 bases and J shed 7 bases, with 16 bases lying between them. Here the CDR3 reads CAWSEDQGREQYF. CDR3 bases: TGTGCCTGGAGCGAAGATCAGGGTCGGGAGCAGTACTTC.

The chain has TRBV5-1 and TRBJ2-1; 12 bases align to TRBD2. With 0 bases clipped from V and 5 bases from J, the junction kept 3 bases outside the gene matches. Germline V lookup: CDR1 SGHRS, CDR2 YFSETQ. The CDR3 spans 16 residues. CDR3 coding DNA: TGCGCCAGCAGCTTGGTCCTAGCGGGAGGGCACAATGAGCAGTTCTTC. This encodes CASSLVLAGGHNEQFF.

This chain connects TRBV6-1 to TRBJ1-1, with a weak D call TRBD1 (5 bases). CDR1 and CDR2 from the germline V gene are MNHNS and SASEGT. Deletions cut 7 bases from V and 4 bases from J, with 16 bases between. This CDR3 is built from 14 residues. CDR3 DNA sequence: TGTGCCAGCACGTACGCCGGGGGTGGCACTGAAGCTTTCTTT. Translation gives CASTYAGGGTEAFF.

The chain has TRBV6-5 and TRBJ2-2; 8 bases are shared with TRBD1. Per germline, CDR1 MNHEY and CDR2 SVGAGI. CDR3 length equals 15 residues. V gave up 6 bases and J gave up 2 bases; unmatched junction bases: 5. For the CDR3, the DNA is TGTGCCAGCAGGAACAGGGGGGCCAACACCGGGGAGCTGTTTTTT. Its translation: CASRNRGANTGELFF.

V usage is TRBV7-2 and J usage is TRBJ2-5; TRBD2 agrees at 11 bases. The CDR3 contains 16 residues. J lost 5 bases, V lost 5 bases, and 10 bases had no gene match. CDR1 SGHTA and CDR2 FQGNSA come from the germline V gene. As DNA, the CDR3 is TGTGCCAGCAGCCCTAGCTTAGCGGGAGGGACTGAGACCCAGTACTTC. It yields the protein CASSPSLAGGTETQYF. Filled out from reference TRBV7-2 and TRBJ2-5, the complete variable domain reads GAGVSQSPSNKVTEKGKDVELRCDPISGHTALYWYRQSLGQGLEFLIYFQGNSAPDKSGLPSDRFSAERTGGSVSTLTIQRTQQEDSAVYLCASSPSLAGGTETQYFGPGTRLLVL.

This clone was counted a few times. The chain uses TRBV7-3 and TRBJ2-3; D is unresolved. The V gene lost 0 bases and the J gene lost 6 bases, with 7 bases spanning the gap. CDR3 size: 13 residues. CDR1 and CDR2 (germline): SGHTA, FQGTGA. The CDR3 spells CASSLTFSDTQYF. CDR3 DNA: TGTGCCAGCAGCTTAACTTTTTCGGATACGCAGTATTTT.

CDR3 residues: CASSKGGGSDGYTF. In DNA, the CDR3 is TGTGCCAGCAGCAAAGGAGGGGGCTCGGATGGCTACACCTTC. This chain connects TRBV11-3 to TRBJ1-2, with 7 nucleotides matching TRBD1. The junction had 9 bases not matched to a gene; V was cut back by 5 bases and J by 6 bases. This CDR3 is 14 amino acids long. Germline V gene data show CDR1 as SGHNT and CDR2 as YENEEA.

The sample holds a few counts of this clone. CDR3 sequence reads: CASSPTSGNTDTQYF. The CDR3 nucleotides read TGTGCCAGCAGCCCCACTAGCGGGAACACAGATACGCAGTATTTT. This sequence joins TRBV7-8 and TRBJ2-3; TRBD2 agrees at 10 bases. This CDR3 is 15 amino acids long. Germline V lookup: CDR1 SGHVS, CDR2 FQNEAQ. V shed 5 bases, J shed 2 bases, and the junction held 4 bases outside the gene matches.

There are a few counts of this clone. V usage is TRBV19 and J usage is TRBJ2-1; 7 bases align to TRBD2. Losses at the gene ends were 6 bases for V and 8 bases for J; bases not matched to a gene: 13. Germline lookup yields CDR1 LNHDA and CDR2 SQIVND (reference sequence). The CDR3 totals 15 residues. CDR3 in amino acids: CASRPAPGGGYEQFF. The CDR3 nucleotides read TGTGCCAGTAGACCCGCCCCGGGAGGCGGATATGAGCAGTTCTTC.